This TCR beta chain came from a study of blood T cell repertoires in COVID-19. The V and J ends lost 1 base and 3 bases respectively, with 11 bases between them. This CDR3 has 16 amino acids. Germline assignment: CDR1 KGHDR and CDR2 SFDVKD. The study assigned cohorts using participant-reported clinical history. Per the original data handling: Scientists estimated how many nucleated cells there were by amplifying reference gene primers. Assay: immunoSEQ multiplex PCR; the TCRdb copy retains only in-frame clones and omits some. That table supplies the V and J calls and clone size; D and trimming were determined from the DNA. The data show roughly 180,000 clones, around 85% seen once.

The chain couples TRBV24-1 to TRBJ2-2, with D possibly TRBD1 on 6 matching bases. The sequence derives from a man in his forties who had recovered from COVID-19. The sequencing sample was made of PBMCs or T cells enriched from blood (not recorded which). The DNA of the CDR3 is TGTGCCACCAGTGATTTCAGGGGCCCGGACACCGGGGAGCTGTTTTTT. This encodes CATSDFRGPDTGELFF.